The 13 T cell receptor beta chains below come from one sample, sequenced in a study of T cell responses to AZD1222 COVID-19 vaccine. Sequencing was performed with immunoSEQ multiplex PCR; in TCRdb, only in-frame clones are kept and a portion is missing. The repertoire holds 150,000 or so clones, with roughly 92% as singletons. This sample comprised peripheral blood, obtained 28 days after the second AZD1222 dose. These receptors were taken from an adult who received the AZD1222 COVID-19 vaccine.

The V and J genes are TRBV3-1 (or the pseudogene TRBV3-2) and TRBJ2-2; no firm D call. CDR3 length: 14 amino acids. V gave up 1 base and J gave up 1 base, with 4 bases separating them. CDR1 and CDR2 from the germline V gene are LGHDT and YNNKEL (reference sequence). The CDR3 sequence: CASSQGGNTGELFF. CDR3 sequence (DNA): TGTGCCAGCAGCCAAGGAGGGAACACCGGGGAGCTGTTTTTT.

The gene calls are TRBV7-8 and TRBJ1-2; tentative D call: TRBD1 (5 bases). This CDR3 contains 14 residues. Germline V gene sequence: CDR1 SGHVS, CDR2 FQNEAQ. V was cut by 4 bases and J by 4 bases, with 13 bases left in between. In DNA form, the CDR3 reads TGTGCCAGCAGCTGGAACACAGGTGGCTATGGCTACACCTTC. This sequence encodes CASSWNTGGYGYTF.

The rearrangement joins TRBV12-3 or TRBV12-4 to TRBJ1-2, with unresolved D. The V gene lost 5 bases and the J gene lost 8 bases, with 12 bases spanning the gap. The CDR3 has 12 residues. The CDR3 coding sequence is TGTGCCAGCAGTGTGGGGATAGCGGGCTACACCTTC. Amino acid sequence: CASSVGIAGYTF.

The V call is TRBV24-1, the J call TRBJ2-2; TRBD1 agrees at 9 bases. The germline V gene encodes CDR1 KGHDR and CDR2 SFDVKD. J lost 2 bases, V lost 5 bases, and 2 bases had no gene match. There are 15 residues in the CDR3. The CDR3 loop is CATSGGQGNTGELFF. The CDR3 DNA reads as TGTGCCACCAGTGGGGGACAGGGTAACACCGGGGAGCTGTTTTTT.

This clone was recorded only once. This chain uses TRBV21-1 with TRBJ2-7; the table's D gene call, TRBD2, was not cross checked with the DNA. TRBV21-1 is deemed a pseudogene. The CDR3 is 15 residues long. The CDR3 spells CASSVPRTHFYEQYF. CDR3 nucleotides: TGTGCCAGCAGCGTGCCTCGGACTCATTTCTACGAGCAGTACTTC.

The chain uses TRBV30 and TRBJ2-3; TRBD2 agrees at 12 bases. The ends lost 4 bases at V and 3 bases at J; junction bases unmatched: 8. Germline V lookup: CDR1 GTSNPN, CDR2 SVGIG (reference sequence). This CDR3 comprises 16 residues. CDR3 residues: CAWKASGRAPTDTQYF. The CDR3 nucleotides read TGTGCCTGGAAGGCTAGCGGGAGGGCCCCGACAGATACGCAGTATTTT. The whole variable domain, remainder taken from reference TRBV30 and TRBJ2-3, is SQTIHQWPATLVQPVGSPLSLECTVEGTSNPNLYWYRQAAGRGLQLLFYSVGIGQISSEVPQNLSASRPQDRQFILSSKKLLLSDSGFYLCAWKASGRAPTDTQYFGPGTRLTVL.

This clone was detected a few times. The V gene is TRBV6-5, the J gene TRBJ1-6; D gene uncertain. The CDR3 totals 13 residues. The germline gives CDR1 MNHEY, CDR2 SVGAGI. V shed 7 bases and J shed 3 bases, with 7 bases lying between them. The CDR3 loop reads CASTNSYNSPLHF. The CDR3 DNA sequence: TGTGCCAGCACTAACAGCTATAATTCACCCCTCCACTTT.

The J gene is TRBJ2-3, the V gene TRBV19, with 8 bases fitting TRBD1. Germline loops: CDR1 LNHDA, CDR2 SQIVND (reference sequence). Trimming cost V 8 bases and J 1 base; bases outside gene matches: 8. This CDR3 comprises 15 residues. Here the CDR3 DNA reads TGTGCCAGTTCACGATTGGGACAGGGCACAGATACGCAGTATTTT. Translation gives CASSRLGQGTDTQYF.

This clone was detected once. The chain carries TRBV2 and TRBJ1-4; D is ambiguous. Germline-derived CDR1 and CDR2 are SNHLY and FYNNEI. The CDR3 totals 11 residues. The V end was cut by 4 bases, the J end by 5 bases, with 2 bases between. The CDR3 region has the DNA TGTGCCAGCAGTGCGAATGAAAAACTGTTTTTT. It yields the protein CASSANEKLFF.

The genes are TRBV4-1 and TRBJ2-7; D may be TRBD2 (5 bases). Trimming cost V 3 bases and J 4 bases, with 13 bases left between them. The CDR3 sequence is 14 residues long. Germline V lookup: CDR1 MGHRA, CDR2 YSYEKL. The CDR3 DNA follows: TGCGCCAGCAGCCAGTGGGAGAGCACTTACGAGCAGTACTTC. This translates into CASSQWESTYEQYF.

This clone was seen more than once but under ten times. The V call is TRBV19, the J call TRBJ1-5; D ambiguous. The CDR3 totals 16 residues. V was trimmed by 0 bases and J by 1 base, leaving 10 bases between them. Germline V lookup: CDR1 LNHDA, CDR2 SQIVND (reference sequence). Written as DNA, the CDR3 is TGTGCCAGTAGTATAGACAGGAGCCGAAGCAATCAGCCCCAGCATTTT. This sequence encodes CASSIDRSRSNQPQHF.

CDR3 coding DNA: TGCGCCAGCAGCCAAGTTAGTTCGACGGGAGGGTCCAAAAACATTCAGTACTTC. Its translation: CASSQVSSTGGSKNIQYF. The chain has TRBV4-3 and TRBJ2-4; 8 bases agree with TRBD2. Germline CDR1 and CDR2: LGHNA and YSLEER. This CDR3 contains 18 residues. Trimming at V came to 1 base and at J to 2 bases, leaving 10 bases not matched to a gene.

The chain uses TRBV5-8 and TRBJ1-1; no reliable D call. This CDR3 has 15 residues. V lost 0 bases, J lost 0 bases, and 9 bases lay in between. CDR1 is SGHTS, CDR2 YDEGEE, per germline. CDR3 sequence reads: CASSLGAALNTEAFF. The CDR3, as DNA: TGTGCCAGCAGCTTGGGGGCAGCTTTGAACACTGAAGCTTTCTTT.